This T cell receptor beta chain was recovered during a study of sequential checkpoint blockade in melanoma. Overall study: Patients were randomized 1:1 to nivolumab-then-ipilimumab or ipilimumab-then-nivolumab first-line. Both treatment sequences were followed by maintenance nivolumab.

Here immunoSEQ multiplex PCR was the method, and the copy in TCRdb shows in-frame clones only, minus some. The profile shows 17,000 or so clones, about 50% of them singletons. Treatment indicated: randomized to nivolumab then ipilimumab (arm A) or the reverse (arm B). PBMC sorting kept live CD3+CD8+ cells without CD19 or CD56. CDR1 is SNHLY and CDR2 is FYNNEI in the germline V gene. The CDR3 covers 14 residues. With V trimmed by 8 bases and J by 5 bases, 11 bases remained unmatched. This material consisted of CD8+ T cells sorted from blood (inferred from file names), taken from a patient given nivolumab and ipilimumab in sequence. The chain is built from TRBV2 and TRBJ2-7, with 8 bases that match TRBD2. The clonotype originates from a human donor with melanoma. CDR3 in DNA: TGTGCCAGCTGGGGCAGCGGGAGAAAGCACGAGCAGTACTTC. Translating gives CASWGSGRKHEQYF.